The entry that follows covers one T cell receptor beta chain sequence. The antigen this receptor binds is unknown. No base-level quality is on record; no much larger clone is a single base apart. The sample is drawn from a study of cytomegalovirus exposure and HLA in healthy donors (dated by TCRdb to 2017 to 2019). Regarding the study in general: The approximately 710 repertoires of the first cohort and the 110 or so validation repertoires were produced on the same platform, according to a later analysis. The study was designed to test whether signatures of past pathogen exposure could be identified by cataloging public T cell receptors. Along with the 666-subject first cohort, a separate validation cohort of around 120 different subjects was used. High-throughput TCR immunosequencing, statistical association of individual TCRs with disease status, and machine learning were combined to predict cytomegalovirus infection status.

Library preparation employed the immunoSEQ multiplex PCR assay. Per the authors' processing: A statistical classification framework was built to diagnose cytomegalovirus status from the catalog of TCR beta chain sequences. Imported from immuneACCESS, the table was reduced by TCRdb to in-frame sequences with V and J called. These copies leave out some clones; in studies compared against another copy, an unresolved V gene accounts for under half, and the cause of the remainder is not known. V, J and clone size derive from that table, while D and trimming were established from the DNA sequence. The sample contains about 360,000 clones, about nine tenths of them found a single time. 0.65% to 0.95% of the sample goes to the ten largest clones. From its cysteine to its phenylalanine, the CDR3 spans 13 amino acids. Just CDR3 DNA is preserved here, 39 bases in frame from base 1. For CDR1 and CDR2, the germline V gene (reference sequence) lists MNHNY and SVGAGI. V loses 0 bases, J loses 6 bases, and the germline ends lie 8 bases apart.

The study at large found these results: In both the original and validation cohorts, the classifier was reported to diagnose cytomegalovirus status with high specificity and sensitivity. Most TCR sequences were seen in very few donors, while some public TCRs were found in many individuals. The authors suggested that the approach could potentially be generalized to other disease states and immunological phenotypes. A few of the identified cytomegalovirus-associated TCR beta chains were confirmed in vitro to be specific for cytomegalovirus antigens. A later analysis lacked HLA typing for the validation cohort, so it scored co-occurrence in that cohort across all 120 or so repertoires. In a later analysis, TCRs clustered in the first cohort were found to also tend to co-occur in the 120 or so validation repertoires, with approximately 93% of cluster scores above 0. The study listed 164 TCR beta chains as associated with cytomegalovirus.

The donors were included in the validation cohort of approximately 120 subjects, a group kept apart from the roughly 700-subject first cohort. Sequencing input: PBMCs. The sequence derives from a woman between 18 and 29 years old in good health and CMV-seronegative. The chain uses TRBV6-6 and TRBJ1-1; confidence is insufficient to name the D gene. The base sequence is TGTGCCAGCAGTTACTCTGCTAGCGCTGAAGCTTTCTTT. It encodes CASSYSASAEAFF.